The clone carrying this T cell receptor (beta chain) was found many times. Individual cDNA molecules were tagged with unique molecular identifiers. TCRdb re-analysed the 5' RACE reads in MiXCR, keeping a single row per CDR3 protein. The table shows 27,000 or so distinct CDR3 sequences, with roughly 3.9% occurring only once. The sample belongs to a study of early T cells in non-severe SARS-CoV-2 infection. Overall study: It was bulk RNA from unsorted whole blood that was sequenced, and the chains were unpaired.

There are 14 residues in the CDR3. J lost 6 bases, V lost 6 bases, and 7 bases had no gene match. Germline CDR1 reads SGHTA; CDR2 reads FQGNSA. Sequenced material: whole blood. The sequence came from an adult who was a healthcare worker with PCR-confirmed SARS-CoV-2 infection or an uninfected control (not recorded which). This chain connects TRBV7-2 to TRBJ2-1; 8 nucleotides match TRBD2. CDR3 residues: CASSPGGALNEQFF. The DNA of the CDR3 is TGTGCCAGCAGTCCCGGGGGGGCCCTCAATGAGCAGTTCTTC.